Here is one T cell receptor beta chain with its context. Its specificity is unknown. With 6 bases removed from V and 0 bases from J, the gap between germline ends came to 12 bases. This CDR3 has 14 amino acids. Germline V gives CDR1 MNHEY, CDR2 SVGAGI. This record comes from a study of graft-versus-host responses after intestinal transplantation. Study context: As for transplant type, recipients had multivisceral, liver-intestinal, or isolated intestinal grafts. Overall study findings and caveats: The study associated peak circulating GvH clone levels with early post-transplant HvG declines.

Sequencing was performed with immunoSEQ multiplex PCR; in TCRdb, only in-frame clones are kept and a portion is missing. The repertoire has approximately 54,000 clones, under 95% of them found once; the top ten carry 5% to 7%. The sequences come from PBMCs, collected 650 to 670 days after intestinal transplant. This TCR came from a human patient who received an intestinal transplant, so some T cells may come from the graft donor. The V call is TRBV6-5, the J call TRBJ2-7; tentatively, D is TRBD2 (5 bases). CDR3 amino acids: CASRNPGSSYEQYF. The CDR3 bases are TGTGCCAGCAGAAACCCTGGGAGCTCCTACGAGCAGTACTTC.